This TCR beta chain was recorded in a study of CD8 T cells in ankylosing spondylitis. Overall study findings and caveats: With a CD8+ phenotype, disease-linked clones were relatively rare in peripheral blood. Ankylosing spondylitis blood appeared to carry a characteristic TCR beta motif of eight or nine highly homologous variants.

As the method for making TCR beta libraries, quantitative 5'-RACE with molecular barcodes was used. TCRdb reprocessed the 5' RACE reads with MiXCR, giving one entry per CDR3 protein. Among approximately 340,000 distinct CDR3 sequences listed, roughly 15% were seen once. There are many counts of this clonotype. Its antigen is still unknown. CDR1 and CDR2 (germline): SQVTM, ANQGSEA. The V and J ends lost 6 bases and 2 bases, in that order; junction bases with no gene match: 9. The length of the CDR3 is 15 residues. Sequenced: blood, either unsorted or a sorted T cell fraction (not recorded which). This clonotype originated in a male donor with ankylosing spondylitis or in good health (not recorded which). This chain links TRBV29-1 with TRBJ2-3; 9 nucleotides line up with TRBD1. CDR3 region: CSVKGDRASTDTQYF. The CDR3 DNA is TGCAGCGTGAAGGGGGACAGGGCCTCCACAGATACGCAGTATTTT.